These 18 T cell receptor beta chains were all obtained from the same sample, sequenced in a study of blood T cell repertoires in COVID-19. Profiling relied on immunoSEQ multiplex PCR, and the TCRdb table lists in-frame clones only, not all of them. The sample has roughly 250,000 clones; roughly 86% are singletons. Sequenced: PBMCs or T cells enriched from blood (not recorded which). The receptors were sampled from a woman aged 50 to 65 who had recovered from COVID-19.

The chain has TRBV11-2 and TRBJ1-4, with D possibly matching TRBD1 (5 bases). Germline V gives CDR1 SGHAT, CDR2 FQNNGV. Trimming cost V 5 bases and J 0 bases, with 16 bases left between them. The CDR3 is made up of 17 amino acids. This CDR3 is CASSGGGILPTNEKLFF. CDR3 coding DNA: TGTGCCAGCAGCGGTGGGGGGATACTTCCAACTAATGAAAAACTGTTTTTT.

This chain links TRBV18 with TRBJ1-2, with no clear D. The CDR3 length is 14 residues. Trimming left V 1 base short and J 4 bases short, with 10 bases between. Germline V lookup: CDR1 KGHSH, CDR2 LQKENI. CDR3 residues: CASSPLDRGYGYTF. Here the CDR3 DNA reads TGTGCCAGCTCACCACTCGACCGGGGCTATGGCTACACCTTC.

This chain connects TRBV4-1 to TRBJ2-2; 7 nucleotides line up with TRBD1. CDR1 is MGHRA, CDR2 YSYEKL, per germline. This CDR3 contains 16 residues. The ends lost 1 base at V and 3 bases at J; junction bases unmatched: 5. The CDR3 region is CASSQVKQGYTGELFF. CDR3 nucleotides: TGCGCCAGCAGCCAAGTTAAACAGGGGTACACCGGGGAGCTGTTTTTT.

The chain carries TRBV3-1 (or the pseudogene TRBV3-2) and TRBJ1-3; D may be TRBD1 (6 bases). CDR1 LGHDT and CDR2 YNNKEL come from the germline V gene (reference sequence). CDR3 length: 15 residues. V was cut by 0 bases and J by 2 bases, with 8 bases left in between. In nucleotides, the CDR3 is TGTGCCAGCAGCCAAGACCCAGGGGCTGGAAACACCATATATTTT. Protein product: CASSQDPGAGNTIYF.

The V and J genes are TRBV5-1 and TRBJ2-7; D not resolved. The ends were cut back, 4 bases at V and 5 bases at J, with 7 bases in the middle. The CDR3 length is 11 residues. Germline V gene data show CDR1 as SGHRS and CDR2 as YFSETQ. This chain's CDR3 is CASSEEDEQYF. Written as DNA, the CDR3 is TGCGCCAGCAGCGAAGAGGACGAGCAGTACTTC.

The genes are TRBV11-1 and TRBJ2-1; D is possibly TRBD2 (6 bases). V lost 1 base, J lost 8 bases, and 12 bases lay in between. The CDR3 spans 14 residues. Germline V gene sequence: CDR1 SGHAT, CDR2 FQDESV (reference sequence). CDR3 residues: CASSLVAREDEQFF. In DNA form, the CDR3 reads TGTGCCAGCAGCTTAGTTGCTAGGGAGGATGAGCAGTTCTTC.

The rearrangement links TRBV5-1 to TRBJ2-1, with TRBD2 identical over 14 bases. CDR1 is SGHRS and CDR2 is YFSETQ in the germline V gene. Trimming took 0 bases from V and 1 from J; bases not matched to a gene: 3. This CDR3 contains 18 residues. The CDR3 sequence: CASSLGGTSGSSYNEQFF. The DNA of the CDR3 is TGCGCCAGCAGCTTGGGGGGGACTAGCGGGAGTTCCTACAATGAGCAGTTCTTC.

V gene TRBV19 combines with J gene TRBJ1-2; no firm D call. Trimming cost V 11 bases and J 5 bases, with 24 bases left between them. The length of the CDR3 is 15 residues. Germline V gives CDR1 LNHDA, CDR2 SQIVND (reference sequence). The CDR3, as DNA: TGTGCCCCTTCGGTCAACAGCAATCAGTGTTATGGCTACACCTTC. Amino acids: CAPSVNSNQCYGYTF.

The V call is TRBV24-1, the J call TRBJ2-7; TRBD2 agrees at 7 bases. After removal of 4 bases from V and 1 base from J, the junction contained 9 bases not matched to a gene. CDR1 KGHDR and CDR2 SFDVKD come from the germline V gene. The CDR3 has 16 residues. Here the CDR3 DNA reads TGTGCCACCAGTGACATTGGGACTACCGGTTCCTACGAGCAGTACTTC. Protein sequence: CATSDIGTTGSYEQYF.

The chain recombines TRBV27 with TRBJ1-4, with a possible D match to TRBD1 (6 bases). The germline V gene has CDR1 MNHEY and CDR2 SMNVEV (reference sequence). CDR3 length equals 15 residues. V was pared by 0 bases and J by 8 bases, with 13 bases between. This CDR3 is CASSLSRQGSEKLFF. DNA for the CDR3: TGTGCCAGCAGTTTATCGCGGCAGGGGAGCGAAAAACTGTTTTTT.

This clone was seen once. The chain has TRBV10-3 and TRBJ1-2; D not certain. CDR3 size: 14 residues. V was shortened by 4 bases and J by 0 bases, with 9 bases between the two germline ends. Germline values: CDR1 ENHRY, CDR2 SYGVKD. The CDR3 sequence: CAISGYPANYGYTF. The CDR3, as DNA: TGTGCCATCAGTGGGTACCCAGCTAACTATGGCTACACCTTC.

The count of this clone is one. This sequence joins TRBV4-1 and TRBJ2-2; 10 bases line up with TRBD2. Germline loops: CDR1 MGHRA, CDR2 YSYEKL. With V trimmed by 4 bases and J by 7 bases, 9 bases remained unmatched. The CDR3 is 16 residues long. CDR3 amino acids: CASSRRGTSDIGELFF. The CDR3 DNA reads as TGCGCCAGCAGCCGTCGGGGGACTAGCGATATCGGGGAGCTGTTTTTT.

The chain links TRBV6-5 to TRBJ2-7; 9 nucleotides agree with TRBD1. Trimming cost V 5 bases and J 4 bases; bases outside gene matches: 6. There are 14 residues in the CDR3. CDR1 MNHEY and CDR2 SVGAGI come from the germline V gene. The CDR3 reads CASSPGTGKYEQYF. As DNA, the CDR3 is TGTGCCAGCAGTCCCGGGACAGGGAAATACGAGCAGTACTTC.

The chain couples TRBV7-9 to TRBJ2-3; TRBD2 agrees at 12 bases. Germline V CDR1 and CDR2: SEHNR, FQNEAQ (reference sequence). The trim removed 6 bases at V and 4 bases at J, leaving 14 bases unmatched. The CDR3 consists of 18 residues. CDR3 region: CASRSLLAGGSVADTQYF. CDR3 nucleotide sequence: TGTGCCAGCAGGTCCCTACTAGCGGGAGGATCAGTCGCAGATACGCAGTATTTT.

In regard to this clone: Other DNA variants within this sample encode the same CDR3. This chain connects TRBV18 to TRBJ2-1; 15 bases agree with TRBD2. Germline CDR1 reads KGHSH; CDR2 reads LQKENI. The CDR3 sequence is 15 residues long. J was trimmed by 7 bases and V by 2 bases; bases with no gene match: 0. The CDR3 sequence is CASSPGLAGGNEQFF. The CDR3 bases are TGTGCCAGCTCACCAGGACTAGCGGGAGGGAATGAGCAGTTCTTC.

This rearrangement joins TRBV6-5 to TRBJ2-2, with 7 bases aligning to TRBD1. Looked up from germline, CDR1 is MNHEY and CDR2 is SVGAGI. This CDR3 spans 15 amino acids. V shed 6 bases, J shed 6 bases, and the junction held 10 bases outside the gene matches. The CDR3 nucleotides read TGTGCCAGCAGCCACAGGGGAATGGGGGCCGGGGAGCTGTTTTTT. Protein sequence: CASSHRGMGAGELFF.

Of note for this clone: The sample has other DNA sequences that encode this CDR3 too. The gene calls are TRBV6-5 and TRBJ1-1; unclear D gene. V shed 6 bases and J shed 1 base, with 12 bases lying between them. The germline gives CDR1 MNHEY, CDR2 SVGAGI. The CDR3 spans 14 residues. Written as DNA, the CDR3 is TGTGCCAGCAGCCGAGCTTCGGGGAACACTGAAGCTTTCTTT. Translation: CASSRASGNTEAFF.

The CDR3, as DNA: TGTGCCAGCAGTACGGGGGGACCCCAGTATTTT. It specifies CASSTGGPQYF. The J gene is TRBJ2-3, the V gene TRBV28; 7 bases are a match to TRBD2. The CDR3 consists of 11 residues. The germline CDR1 and CDR2 sequences are MDHEN and SYDVKM. V trimming: 5 bases; J trimming: 12 bases; junction bases outside the gene matches: 5.